These T cell receptor beta chains were read from a single sample in a study of T cell clonotyping in hematopoietic cell transplantation. Here immunoSEQ multiplex PCR was the method, and the copy in TCRdb shows in-frame clones only, minus some. The table has about 43,000 clones, 95% seen once; the top ten hold 0.85% to 1%. The sequenced material came from peripheral blood mononuclear cells. The origin of the receptors is a man in his thirties or forties in good health. Some clones in this sample may be carry-over from other donors' samples. The CDR3 runs from the conserved cysteine through the conserved F or W. A D gene is named only where the DNA matches it firmly. The size of a clone is reported for some rows only, either as once, few or many, or as a class for expanded clones.

d_gene	v_gene	abundance	j_gene	CDR3aa	CDR3nt
TRBD2	TRBV6-4	.	TRBJ2-2	CASSADSGGTNTGELFF	TGTGCCAGCAGTGCAGATAGCGGGGGGACGAACACCGGGGAGCTGTTTTTT
.	TRBV10-2	.	TRBJ2-7	CASSEGGPLEQYF	TGCGCCAGCAGTGAGGGGGGGCCCCTAGAGCAGTACTTC
TRBD1	TRBV10-2	.	TRBJ2-7	CASSETNRGSYEQYF	TGCGCCAGCAGTGAGACGAACAGGGGCTCCTACGAGCAGTACTTC
TRBD2	TRBV7-3	.	TRBJ2-1	CASSLRESTYNEQFF	TGTGCCAGCAGCCTGCGGGAGTCGACCTACAATGAGCAGTTCTTC
.	TRBV7-2	.	TRBJ1-5	CASSLANQPQHF	TGTGCCAGCAGTTTAGCAAATCAGCCCCAGCATTTT
.	TRBV9	.	TRBJ1-6	CASSVALDGNSPLHF	TGTGCCAGCAGCGTAGCTCTGGACGGGAATTCACCCCTCCACTTT
.	TRBV9	.	TRBJ2-2	CASSGGLGSNTGELFF	TGTGCCAGCAGCGGGGGGCTCGGCTCGAACACTGGGGAGCTGTTTTTT
.	TRBV6-5	.	TRBJ2-3	CASSYSVGTQYF	TGTGCCAGCAGTTACTCGGTCGGTACGCAGTATTTT
.	TRBV19	.	TRBJ1-2	CASSIARDGGYTF	TGTGCCAGTAGTATTGCCCGGGATGGGGGCTACACCTTC
.	TRBV7-9	.	TRBJ2-3	CASSFNLPGGTDTQYF	TGTGCCAGCAGCTTCAATTTACCCGGGGGCACAGATACGCAGTATTTT
.	TRBV27	.	TRBJ2-1	CASSPDHNEQFF	TGTGCCAGCAGTCCCGACCACAATGAGCAGTTCTTC
TRBD2	TRBV6-4	.	TRBJ2-3	CASSGTSGGDTQYF	TGTGCCAGCAGTGGGACTAGCGGGGGAGATACGCAGTATTTT
TRBD1	TRBV14	.	TRBJ1-4	CASRRGGFGATNEKLFF	TGTGCCAGCCGGAGAGGGGGCTTCGGTGCAACTAATGAAAAACTGTTTTTT
.	TRBV7-9	.	TRBJ1-5	CASSDGDQPQHF	TGTGCCAGCAGCGACGGAGATCAGCCCCAGCATTTT
.	TRBV6-1	.	TRBJ1-5	CASSPFDETNQPQHF	TGTGCCAGCAGTCCCTTTGACGAAACCAATCAGCCCCAGCATTTT
TRBD2	TRBV19	.	TRBJ2-7	CASTALAGDSYEQYF	TGTGCCAGTACCGCACTAGCGGGAGACTCCTACGAGCAGTACTTC
.	TRBV7-9	.	TRBJ2-3	CASSLAAGSDTQYF	TGTGCCAGCAGCTTAGCGGCGGGATCAGATACGCAGTATTTT
.	TRBV11-2	.	TRBJ2-7	CASSLYGSYPLGEQYF	TGTGCCAGCAGCTTATACGGATCCTATCCCCTAGGCGAGCAGTACTTC
.	TRBV9	.	TRBJ2-2	CASTERASGELFF	TGTGCCAGCACCGAAAGGGCGTCCGGGGAGCTGTTTTTT
TRBD1	TRBV6-5	once	TRBJ1-1	CASSATGTANTEAFF	TGTGCCAGCTCCGCCACCGGGACAGCGAACACTGAAGCTTTCTTT
.	TRBV6-5	.	TRBJ2-3	CASTRQTPHDTQYF	TGTGCCAGCACCCGACAGACACCCCACGATACGCAGTATTTT
.	TRBV4-2	once	TRBJ1-1	CASSFTGGTEAFF	TGTGCCAGCAGCTTTACCGGAGGGACTGAAGCTTTCTTT
.	TRBV4-3	.	TRBJ2-4	CASSQDRTQLRF	TGCGCCAGCAGCCAAGACAGGACACAATTGCGCTTC
TRBD1	TRBV10-3	.	TRBJ1-4	CAISDPTGKANEKLFF	TGTGCCATCAGTGACCCGACAGGGAAAGCTAATGAAAAACTGTTTTTT
TRBD2	TRBV4-1	few	TRBJ2-1	CASSQESVAGGKGYNEQFF	TGCGCCAGCAGCCAAGAAAGCGTGGCGGGAGGGAAGGGTTACAATGAGCAGTTCTTC
.	TRBV27	.	TRBJ2-7	CASSAFRGHEQYF	TGTGCCAGCAGTGCTTTCAGGGGCCACGAGCAGTACTTC
.	TRBV10-1	.	TRBJ2-7	CASSESFYEQYF	TGCGCCAGCAGTGAGTCCTTTTACGAGCAGTACTTC
.	TRBV7-8	.	TRBJ2-7	CASSLVIGGDEQYF	TGTGCCAGCAGCTTAGTGATCGGAGGGGACGAGCAGTACTTC
.	TRBV20-1	.	TRBJ1-3	CSARAGNTIYF	TGCAGTGCTAGAGCGGGGAACACCATATATTTT
.	TRBV19	.	TRBJ1-3	CASSSRQANTIYF	TGTGCCAGTAGTTCCCGACAGGCAAACACCATATATTTT
TRBD2	TRBV11-2	.	TRBJ2-1	CASSSASGPYNEQFF	TGTGCCAGCAGCTCAGCTAGCGGGCCCTACAATGAGCAGTTCTTC
.	TRBV4-1	.	TRBJ1-3	CASRPVGERDTIYF	TGCGCCAGCCGCCCGGTTGGGGAGAGGGACACCATATATTTT
.	TRBV5-1	.	TRBJ2-3	CASSSRQVADTQYF	TGCGCCAGCAGCTCCCGACAGGTGGCAGATACGCAGTATTTT
.	TRBV6-6	few	TRBJ2-3	CASSYDYTDTQYF	TGTGCCAGCAGTTACGACTACACAGATACGCAGTATTTT
.	TRBV6-6	.	TRBJ2-7	CARAVQGGPYEQYF	TGTGCCAGGGCCGTCCAGGGCGGCCCCTACGAGCAGTACTTC
.	TRBV5-6	.	TRBJ1-1	CASSYGVPGAGGAEAFF	TGTGCCAGCAGTTATGGTGTCCCAGGGGCCGGGGGCGCTGAAGCTTTCTTT
.	TRBV18	few	TRBJ2-1	CASSLELSGQFF	TGTGCCAGCTCACTCGAACTGTCCGGGCAGTTCTTC
.	TRBV19	once	TRBJ1-4	CASSIGIRELFF	TGTGCCAGTAGTATCGGTATCAGGGAACTGTTTTTT
.	TRBV6-1	.	TRBJ1-4	CASSANRGRPEKLFF	TGTGCCAGCAGCGCAAACCGGGGCCGTCCTGAAAAACTGTTTTTT
TRBD2	TRBV6-5	.	TRBJ2-5	CASSSPGRAETQYF	TGTGCCAGCAGCTCCCCCGGGAGGGCAGAGACCCAGTACTTC
TRBD1	TRBV5-4	.	TRBJ1-2	CASSSSPGQAFGAF	TGTGCCAGCAGCTCTTCTCCGGGACAGGCGTTTGGGGCCTTC
.	TRBV7-9	once	TRBJ2-3	CASSFEDTQYF	TGTGCCAGCAGCTTTGAGGATACGCAGTATTTT
.	TRBV30	.	TRBJ1-1	CAWSTGTGESAEAFF	TGTGCCTGGAGTACCGGGACGGGAGAAAGCGCTGAAGCTTTCTTT
TRBD1	TRBV5-4	.	TRBJ2-3	CASSLQGAGTDTQYF	TGTGCCAGCAGCTTACAGGGGGCCGGCACAGATACGCAGTATTTT
.	TRBV7-3	.	TRBJ2-1	CASSLTLSRDRASYNEQFF	TGTGCCAGCAGCTTAACGCTTAGCCGGGACCGAGCCTCCTACAATGAGCAGTTCTTC
.	TRBV7-9	.	TRBJ2-3	CASSSITDTQYF	TGTGCCAGCAGCTCAATCACAGATACGCAGTATTTT
TRBD1	TRBV11-2	.	TRBJ1-2	CASSPGQGLGYTF	TGTGCCAGCAGCCCAGGACAGGGTTTAGGCTACACCTTC
.	TRBV30	.	TRBJ1-1	CAWSVTGLSEAFF	TGTGCCTGGAGTGTGACAGGCCTCTCCGAAGCTTTCTTT
.	TRBV19	.	TRBJ1-5	CASSASQGRHQPQHF	TGTGCCAGTAGTGCCTCACAGGGACGCCACCAGCCCCAGCATTTT
TRBD1	TRBV5-1	.	TRBJ1-1	CASSLERDSQAFF	TGCGCCAGCAGCTTGGAAAGGGACAGCCAAGCTTTCTTT
.	TRBV5-8	.	TRBJ1-1	CASSLGIMNTEAFF	TGTGCCAGCAGCTTAGGGATTATGAACACTGAAGCTTTCTTT
TRBD2	TRBV2	.	TRBJ2-4	CASSERRGGELDIQYF	TGTGCCAGCAGTGAACGTCGGGGGGGCGAATTGGACATTCAGTACTTC
.	TRBV30	.	TRBJ2-1	CAWSGKRNEQFF	TGTGCCTGGAGCGGGAAACGGAATGAGCAGTTCTTC